Sequencing of this TCR beta chain was carried out in a study of tumor-infiltrating lymphocytes in primary liver carcinoma. The wider study: All patients had surgically resected primary liver carcinoma. Among the tumors, stages were T1-T3 N0M0 and sizes roughly 4 to 10 cm.

A primer matching the constant region was used to make TCR beta cDNA from approximately 520 ng of total RNA. What produced the TCR beta libraries was three nested multiplex PCR rounds using slightly modified ARM-PCR. The opening two PCR rounds, around 9 cycles each, paired TRBV1-TRBV30 forward primers with a C-beta reverse primer. TCRdb itself ran the multiplex PCR reads through MiXCR, one entry per CDR3 protein. The data show approximately 330,000 distinct CDR3 sequences, less than 65% seen once. In regard to this clonotype: Its antigen remains unidentified. Compared with germline, one end of the junction differs, possibly owing to a read error.

Broader study findings: Lesser overlap characterized tumor-adjacent and tumor-blood pairs relative to tumor region pairs.

The V gene's germline CDR1 is SGHAT and CDR2 FQDESV (reference sequence). This CDR3 is built from 13 residues. Germline DNA was extracted too, while blood RNA derived from unsorted whole blood. The sequencing sample was made of peripheral blood. The origin of this receptor is a man aged 35-49 years with primary liver carcinoma and hepatitis B virus infection. This chain uses TRBV11-1 with TRBJ2-1; unclear D gene. CDR3 sequence: CACSSRQFNEQFF. CDR3 sequence (DNA): TGTGCCTGCAGCTCTCGACAATTCAATGAGCAGTTCTTC.